Below, 17 T cell receptor beta chains from the same sample are listed, as sequenced in a study of T cells in Graves' hyperthyroidism and ophthalmopathy (dated by TCRdb to the late 2010s). Library construction relied on multiplex PCR. Sequencing relied on an Illumina HiSeq 2000. The TCR beta CDR3 regions were amplified from RNA transcripts. For the first round of RT-PCR on the TCR CDR3, the HTBI primer set was used together with the Qiagen OneStep RT-PCR kit. TCRdb trimmed public reads at Q25 via fastp, called clones via MiXCR and kept in-frame beta chains. Rows are unified per CDR3 protein, each entry keeping the most common DNA and genes. For this sample there are 700,000 to 950,000 distinct CDR3 sequences; around 40% appear just once. The leading ten clones occupy roughly 30% of the sample. Sample: blood. These receptors came from a woman aged 40 to 49 with Graves' hyperthyroidism.

The genes are TRBV6-1 and TRBJ1-1, with 8 bases aligning to TRBD1. CDR1 and CDR2 from the germline V gene are MNHNS and SASEGT. J gave up 9 bases and V 8 bases, and 8 bases lay outside the gene matches. This CDR3 spans 12 amino acids. The CDR3 DNA reads as TGTGCCAGCGGAATCAGGGGGCAGAAAGCTTTCTTT. Its protein product is CASGIRGQKAFF.

On this clonotype: This sequence may be a read error, since a much larger clone differs from it by one base. The chain recombines TRBV7-9 with TRBJ1-1, with 7 bases that match TRBD1. The junction had 5 bases not matched to a gene; V was cut back by 4 bases and J by 3 bases. Germline V gene lookup returns CDR1 SEHNR and CDR2 FQNEAQ (reference sequence). The CDR3 sequence is 14 residues long. The CDR3 sequence: CASSWRQGDTEAFF. DNA of the CDR3: TGTGCCAGCAGCTGGAGACAGGGTGACACTGAAGCTTTCTTT.

In the case of this clonotype: This may come from a read error, since a much larger clone is one base off. The genes are TRBV7-2 and TRBJ1-4, with D maybe TRBD1 (5 bases). This CDR3 comprises 13 residues. Trimming cost V 4 bases and J 8 bases, with 11 bases left between them. Germline V lookup: CDR1 SGHTA, CDR2 FQGNSA. The CDR3, as DNA: TGTGCCAGCAGCTCGGGACGGAACGAAAAACTGTTTTTT. Amino acid sequence: CASSSGRNEKLFF.

The chain combines TRBV7-2 with TRBJ1-5, with D perhaps TRBD1 (5 bases). The CDR3 is made up of 13 amino acids. Trimming removed 4 bases from V and 6 bases from J, with 10 bases in between. CDR1 and CDR2 (germline): SGHTA, FQGNSA. CDR3 in DNA: TGTGCCAGCAGCTCTCAAAGGGGTCAGCCCCAGCATTTT. Residues: CASSSQRGQPQHF.

The rearrangement uses TRBV6-1 and TRBJ1-1; perhaps TRBD1 as D (5 bases). The V and J ends lost 3 bases and 3 bases respectively, with 8 bases between them. Germline loops: CDR1 MNHNS, CDR2 SASEGT. The CDR3 runs to 13 residues. The CDR3 loop reads CASSDRDYTEAFF. The CDR3 DNA sequence: TGTGCCAGCAGTGACAGGGATTACACTGAAGCTTTCTTT.

This clonotype was recorded at least ten times. V usage is TRBV19 and J usage is TRBJ1-5, with TRBD1 as a possible D gene (5 bases). V lost 0 bases and J lost 3, with 15 bases in between. The germline V gene encodes CDR1 LNHDA and CDR2 SQIVND (reference sequence). This CDR3 is built from 17 residues. The CDR3 sequence is CASSIEIWSRDNQPQHF. DNA of the CDR3: TGTGCCAGTAGTATAGAGATCTGGAGCAGGGACAATCAGCCCCAGCATTTT.

The chain employs TRBV29-1 and TRBJ2-1; TRBD1 matches 10 bases. This CDR3 comprises 14 residues. V was clipped by 4 bases and J by 7 bases; unmatched bases: 7. From germline, CDR1 is SQVTM and CDR2 ANQGSEA. CDR3 nucleotide sequence: TGCAGCGTTGTCAAACGACAGGGGGCGAATGAGCAGTTCTTC. Protein: CSVVKRQGANEQFF.

J is TRBJ1-3 and V is TRBV7-9; D is undetermined. CDR3 length: 17 residues. The V end was cut by 5 bases, the J end by 7 bases, with 24 bases between. The germline gives CDR1 SEHNR, CDR2 FQNEAQ (reference sequence). CDR3 bases: TGTGCCAGCAGCCCTCCAGAGCCTCAATCAAACATGAACACCATATATTTT. Its protein product is CASSPPEPQSNMNTIYF.

The chain combines TRBV7-2 with TRBJ2-7; no clear D gene. Germline-derived CDR1 and CDR2 are SGHTA and FQGNSA. V lost 1 base and J lost 4, with 11 bases in between. CDR3 length: 14 amino acids. CDR3 DNA: TGTGCCAGCAGCTTAGAGGAACTGGGTTACGAGCAGTACTTC. The encoded protein is CASSLEELGYEQYF.

The chain links TRBV6-5 to TRBJ2-7, with D uncertain. Germline CDR1 reads MNHEY; CDR2 reads SVGAGI. Trimming stripped 7 bases from V and 0 bases from J, with 10 bases between. The CDR3 length is 13 residues. The DNA of the CDR3 is TGTGCCAGCAATCGTATGAGCTCCTACGAGCAGTACTTC. Encoded protein: CASNRMSSYEQYF.

This clonotype has just a few counts. The rearrangement links TRBV15 to TRBJ2-1; D is possibly TRBD1 (6 bases). This CDR3 has 13 amino acids. Germline V lookup: CDR1 LNHNV, CDR2 YYDKDF (reference sequence). The V end lost 0 bases, the J end lost 12 bases, and 12 bases lay between the germline ends. The DNA for the CDR3 is TGTGCCACCAGCAGAGATGAGTCCAGGGGGCAGTTCTTC. It is translated as CATSRDESRGQFF.

The J gene is TRBJ1-3, the V gene TRBV18, with no clear D. The V gene's germline CDR1 is KGHSH and CDR2 LQKENI. V lost 1 base and J 7 bases, leaving 14 bases between the germline ends. CDR3 length: 15 amino acids. In nucleotides, the CDR3 is TGTGCCAGCTCACCACTTGAACAATCTCGGAACACCATATATTTT. This sequence encodes CASSPLEQSRNTIYF.

The table lists this clonotype with a few counts. V is TRBV28 and J is TRBJ1-2; perhaps TRBD1 as D (5 bases). The CDR3 sequence is 13 residues long. CDR1 is MDHEN, CDR2 SYDVKM, per germline. V dropped 5 bases and J dropped 7 bases, with 14 bases sitting between them. CDR3: CASSHQQRGGYTF. CDR3 DNA sequence: TGTGCCAGCAGTCATCAACAAAGGGGTGGCTACACCTTC.

In regard to this clonotype: This could be a read error, since a much larger clone is one nucleotide away. The chain is built from TRBV7-2 and TRBJ2-7; 10 bases are a match to TRBD1. This CDR3 has 15 amino acids. Germline V gene lookup returns CDR1 SGHTA and CDR2 FQGNSA. V lost 3 bases, J lost 2 bases, and 4 bases stayed unmatched. CDR3 residues: CASSLDRGYPYEQYF. The DNA of the CDR3 is TGTGCCAGCAGCTTGGACAGGGGGTATCCCTACGAGCAGTACTTC.

This rearrangement joins TRBV13 to TRBJ2-5; a possible D gene is TRBD2 (6 bases). The CDR3 contains 16 residues. Germline CDR1 reads PRHDT; CDR2 reads FYEKMQ (reference sequence). Trimming took 1 base from V and 1 from J, leaving 13 bases between them. DNA for the CDR3: TGTGCCAGCAGCTTAGAGGCCGGGAGCATCCAAGAGACCCAGTACTTC. Encoded protein: CASSLEAGSIQETQYF.

A remark on this clonotype: At one end the junction does not follow the germline gene, possibly because of a read error. The chain links TRBV24-1 to TRBJ2-3, with D perhaps matching TRBD2 (7 bases). The CDR3 spans 13 residues. The germline gives CDR1 KGHDR, CDR2 SFDVKD. Here the CDR3 DNA reads TGTGCCACCAGTGACCTTCGCGGGGGCGGCCTCCAGTTT. Amino acid sequence: CATSDLRGGGLQF.

The chain recombines TRBV7-2 with TRBJ2-1, with a tentative D call TRBD1 (6 bases). This CDR3 contains 13 residues. V was clipped by 1 base and J by 6 bases, with 7 bases between them. Germline V lookup: CDR1 SGHTA, CDR2 FQGNSA. CDR3 DNA: TGTGCCAGCAGCTTAGACAGGGTCAATGAGCAGTTCTTC. Amino acids: CASSLDRVNEQFF.